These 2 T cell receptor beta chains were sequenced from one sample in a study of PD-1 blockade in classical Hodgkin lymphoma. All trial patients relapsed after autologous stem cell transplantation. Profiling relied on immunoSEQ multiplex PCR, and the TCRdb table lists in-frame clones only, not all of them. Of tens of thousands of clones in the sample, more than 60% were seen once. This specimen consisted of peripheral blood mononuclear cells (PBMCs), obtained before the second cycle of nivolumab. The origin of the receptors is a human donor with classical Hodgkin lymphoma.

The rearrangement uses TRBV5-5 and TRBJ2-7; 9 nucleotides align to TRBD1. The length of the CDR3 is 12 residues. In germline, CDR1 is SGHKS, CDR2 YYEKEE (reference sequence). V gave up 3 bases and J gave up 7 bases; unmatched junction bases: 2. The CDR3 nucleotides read TGTGCCAGCAGCTCGACAGGGGGTGAGCAGTACTTC. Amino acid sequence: CASSSTGGEQYF.

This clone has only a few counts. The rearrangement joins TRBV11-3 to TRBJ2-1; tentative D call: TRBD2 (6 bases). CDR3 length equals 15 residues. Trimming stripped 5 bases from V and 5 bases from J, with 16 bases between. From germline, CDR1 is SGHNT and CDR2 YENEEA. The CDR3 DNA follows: TGTGCCAGCAGCCGACTAGGGGATGGGCACAATGAGCAGTTCTTC. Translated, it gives CASSRLGDGHNEQFF.